This record covers a single TCR beta chain. This sample is drawn from a study of blood T cells in healthy people across ages. CDR3 length: 16 residues. Unmatched junction bases numbered 13, after V lost 7 bases and J lost 2 bases. A second 7 to 11 cycle PCR used barcoded and J-beta primers. TCRdb redid the calling of the 5' RACE reads with MiXCR, one entry per CDR3 protein. The sample consists of 600,000 or so distinct CDR3 sequences, roughly 21% of them appearing once. The V gene is TRBV12-3 or TRBV12-4, the J gene TRBJ1-1; 7 bases are a match to TRBD1. Sequencing was done on a sample of blood. This TCR was recovered from a man aged 70-80 years in good health. CDR3 region: CASKSRGTVANTEAFF. CDR3 in DNA: TGTGCCAGCAAATCAAGGGGGACAGTGGCAAACACTGAAGCTTTCTTT.